This TCR delta chain emerged from a study of γδ T cells in repeated Plasmodium falciparum infection (dated by TCRdb to the early 2020s). Regarding the study in general: Malian children exposed to intense seasonal malaria transmission were enrolled in the natural-infection arm and compared with Australian children matched for age and gender. Four controlled human malaria infections were administered to several malaria-naive U.S. adults over approximately 580 days by bites from P. falciparum NF54-infected Anopheles stephensi mosquitoes. Samples from controlled-infection subjects were taken at baseline, just before selected infections, and 21 days after each infection. The gammadelta TCR repertoires from Mali were analysed in two ways: cross-sectionally during periods with no transmission, and longitudinally across episodes of acute febrile malaria. Using both natural infection in Mali and controlled human malaria infection, the study looked at the way repeated Plasmodium falciparum infection shapes the human gammadelta T cell repertoire. The study at large found these results: The Malian cohort was drawn from a small rural village made up mostly of one ethnic group, which limits generalizability. Compared with Australian children, Malian children appeared to have Vdelta2-negative gammadelta TCR repertoires that were more clonally expanded, less diverse and less shared. A highly stable polyclonal repertoire over time and infection, with many inter-individual overlapping TCRgamma sequences, was shown by Vgamma9/Vdelta2+ TCR repertoires. Analysis of inter-individual variability in gammadelta T cell responses was limited by the small size of the controlled-infection cohort. In Vdelta2-negative, largely Vdelta1+, gammadelta TCR repertoires, repeated controlled infections appeared to drive waves of new clonotype selection.

The library came from multiplex PCR. Sequencing instrument: Illumina MiSeq. Both TCR gamma (TRG) and TCR delta (TRD) chains were sequenced from each sorted gammadelta T cell sample. The source study handled its data this way. Clonotype tree plots, accumulated frequency of the top 20 clonotypes, diversity index (DI) and D75 metrics were included in the repertoire analyses. The public reads were reprocessed by TCRdb using CATT, and rows of matching DNA were later combined. The V and J calls were determined by TCRdb, not by the authors. This sample is represented by tens of thousands of delta-chain clones; roughly 0.98% of them were singletons. The biggest ten clones account for around 9.6% of the sample. V and J are truncated by 0 bases and 8 bases respectively, leaving an intervening sequence of 28 bases. The germline V gene supplies CDR1 TSWWSYY and CDR2 QGS. Including the terminal cysteine and phenylalanine, the CDR3 comprises 19 residues. The CDR3 DNA has 57 bases and is translated from base 1.

Vgamma9/Vdelta2+ and Vdelta2-negative gammadelta T cell populations were flow-sorted from peripheral blood mononuclear cells for bulk TCR repertoire analysis. Points on this clone: This clone's antigen is unknown. TCRdb pairs this DNA with a much larger clone's protein that differs at residue 8, likely a read error; the protein shown was translated from the DNA.

The chain employs TRDV1 and TRDJ1, with TRDD3 as a weak D call on 6 bases. No J gene is reported in TCRdb; it was inferred here by comparing the DNA with germline. Material for sequencing was gamma-delta T cells from blood. This sequence was found in a pool of human donors (malaria-infected and uninfected, not separated). The CDR3: CALGELPGLGLLNYLKLIF. The DNA reads as follows: TGTGCTCTTGGGGAACTGCCGGGGCTGGGGTTACTAAACTACCTGAAACTCATCTTT.